This TCR beta chain was retrieved from a study of shared clonotypes between healthy human individuals. A remark on this clone: Its specificity is not known.

Germline V gene data show CDR1 as SGHTA and CDR2 as FQGTGA. Trimming took 3 bases from V and 6 from J, leaving 9 bases between them. CDR3 length: 13 residues. The test was conducted at deep level. Bulk PBMC genomic DNA spanned ten immunoSEQ deep plates. Generated by immunoSEQ multiplex PCR, the TCRdb table keeps only in-frame clones and is missing some. The table includes about half a million clones, approximately 85% detected once. Within Nashville, Tennessee resided all donors, each a Caucasian adult. Findings of the study overall: Blood alone was sampled, and tissue repertoires likely differ.

The sequenced material came from PBMCs. This TCR was recovered from a woman aged 40 to 55 in good health. Some clones in this sample may be carry-over from other donors' samples. The chain joins TRBV7-3 to TRBJ2-1, with unresolved D. CDR3 amino acids: CASSFPPPNEQFF. The CDR3 DNA sequence: TGTGCCAGCAGCTTTCCCCCCCCCAATGAGCAGTTCTTC. Full variable domain (missing parts from reference TRBV7-3 and TRBJ2-1): GAGVSQTPSNKVTEKGKYVELRCDPISGHTALYWYRQSLGQGPEFLIYFQGTGAADDSGLPNDRFFAVRPEGSVSTLKIQRTERGDSAVYLCASSFPPPNEQFFGPGTRLTVL.